A selection of T cell receptor beta chains follows, all from one sample in a study of T-cell reconstitution after alpha-beta-depleted transplantation in children. TCRdb redid the calling of the PCR reads with MiXCR, one entry per CDR3 protein. The sample gives over 100,000 distinct CDR3 sequences, 10% of which show up once; less than 35% is in the top ten. The material sequenced was PBMCs, taken before TCRalphabeta/CD19-depleted stem cell transplant. Source of these receptors: a boy aged 2 to 10 with acute lymphoblastic leukemia, due to receive a stem cell transplant. The conserved cysteine and the conserved F or W are not part of the CDR3 here. Fields, in order: J gene, V gene, CDR3 protein.

>TRBJ1-2|TRBV6-5
GGYGYT
>TRBJ2-5|TRBV20-1
SAREGPETQY
>TRBJ2-2|TRBV25-1
ASHGLAGVNTGELF
>TRBJ1-1|TRBV28
ASSIPGLEAF
>TRBJ2-1|TRBV4-1
ASSETGTSGRAEQF
>TRBJ2-1|TRBV14
ASSQGPGLAAEQF
>TRBJ2-3|TRBV28
ASSLYFQGWDTQY
>TRBJ2-1|TRBV24-1
AQLISSHSYNEQF
>TRBJ2-5|TRBV6-5
ASSYGLAGGPGETQY
>TRBJ2-1|TRBV29-1
SVVWGNNEQF
>TRBJ2-3|TRBV20-1
SAVRNTDTQY
>TRBJ1-2|TRBV27
ASGGPTVNYGYT
>TRBJ2-2|TRBV20-1
SATRLAGDSTGELF
>TRBJ2-7|TRBV29-1
SVRGTGGGEQY
>TRBJ2-3|TRBV5-1
ASSWDTGSTDTHY
>TRBJ2-7|TRBV6-1
ASSPGPPLWEQY
>TRBJ2-7|TRBV3-1
ASSLGQGGPTEQY
>TRBJ2-3|TRBV10-3
AISELAQDTQY
>TRBJ1-5|TRBV7-2
ASSPPGTRVQPQH
>TRBJ2-2|TRBV9
ASSSSRTGELF
>TRBJ2-3|TRBV5-1
ASSLGQGADTQY
>TRBJ2-3|TRBV24-1
ATSGLAGATVGTDTQY
>TRBJ2-3|TRBV5-1
ASSYRLAGTDTQY
>TRBJ2-7|TRBV20-1
SAPDYSGTYEQY
>TRBJ2-7|TRBV20-1
SVRREGYEQY
>TRBJ2-3|TRBV7-9
ASSLVSSDTQY
>TRBJ1-2|TRBV29-1
SVRDRGYGYT
>TRBJ2-5|TRBV14
ASSQLWRETQY
>TRBJ2-1|TRBV6-5
ATNRVSSYNEQF
>TRBJ1-1|TRBV11-2
ASSSDRGRTEAF
>TRBJ2-5|TRBV7-8
ASTTPGGETQY
>TRBJ2-5|TRBV30
AWSPTGRETQY
>TRBJ2-1|TRBV5-4
ASSPFGQGLYNEQF
>TRBJ1-2|TRBV5-5
ASSWGDRNYGYT
>TRBJ2-1|TRBV12-3/TRBV12-4
ASSPLAGGVEQF
>TRBJ1-6|TRBV5-1
ASSLLQGNNSPLH
>TRBJ2-2|TRBV5-1
ASSLLAGVGELF
>TRBJ2-3|TRBV20-1
SARFRGRFSGSTDTQY
>TRBJ2-3|TRBV5-1
ASSMGGALVDGTQY
>TRBJ1-5|TRBV20-1
SASEDSSNQPQH
>TRBJ2-7|TRBV29-1
SARTFTYEQY
>TRBJ2-7|TRBV6-1
ASRRRAGGDYEQY
>TRBJ1-1|TRBV12-3/TRBV12-4
ASSPQGLNTEAF
>TRBJ1-1|TRBV27
AGASTQGGGTEAF
>TRBJ2-1|TRBV12-3/TRBV12-4
ASSLPTARDKTKTYNEQF
>TRBJ1-5|TRBV9
ASSDPGQPQH
>TRBJ2-2|TRBV4-1
ASSQVRNRGTGELF
>TRBJ1-1|TRBV13
ASSLSKVAWEGRNTEAF